Each of the 23 T cell receptor beta chains below was sequenced from the same sample in a study of cytomegalovirus exposure and HLA in healthy donors. PCR amplification relied on 60 Vbeta primers (plus 13 Jbeta primers). Produced via immunoSEQ multiplex PCR; TCRdb's table is partial and in-frame only. The sample contains around 190,000 clones, about 77% of which appear only once. Input material: PBMCs. The receptors derive from a man in his 60s in good health and CMV-seronegative.

The CDR3 region is CSVLIVQGTGLAKNIQYF. In nucleotides, the CDR3 is TGCAGCGTTCTAATAGTACAAGGGACAGGGCTAGCCAAAAACATTCAGTACTTC. This rearrangement joins TRBV29-1 to TRBJ2-4; 9 bases align to TRBD1. CDR1 is SQVTM and CDR2 is ANQGSEA in the germline V gene. This CDR3 is built from 18 residues. V gave up 5 bases and J gave up 0 bases; unmatched junction bases: 14.

In the case of this clone: The germline gene is not matched at one end of the junction; a read error may be the cause. The gene calls are TRBV13 and TRBJ1-5; D not resolved. CDR1 PRHDT and CDR2 FYEKMQ come from the germline V gene (reference sequence). The CDR3 consists of 15 residues. CDR3 protein: CASSLGLNSNQPQNF. CDR3 in DNA: TGTGCCAGCAGCTTAGGGCTGAATAGCAATCAGCCCCAGAATTTT. Filled out from reference TRBV13 and TRBJ1-5, the complete variable domain reads AAGVIQSPRHLIKEKRETATLKCYPIPRHDTVYWYQQGPGQDPQFLISFYEKMQSDKGSIPDRFSAQQFSDYHSELNMSSLELGDSALYFCASSLGLNSNQPQNFGDGTRLSIL.

The chain uses TRBV2 and TRBJ1-2; 7 bases match TRBD1. V trimming: 5 bases; J trimming: 2 bases; junction bases outside the gene matches: 17. In germline, CDR1 is SNHLY, CDR2 FYNNEI. There are 18 residues in the CDR3. CDR3 nucleotide sequence: TGTGCCAGCAGTCCTAACTACACACCACAGGGGAAGAACTATGGCTACACCTTC. It translates to CASSPNYTPQGKNYGYTF.

This rearrangement joins TRBV5-1 to TRBJ1-2; 7 bases are shared with TRBD1. V trimming: 5 bases; J trimming: 2 bases; junction bases outside the gene matches: 12. Germline loops: CDR1 SGHRS, CDR2 YFSETQ. The CDR3 sequence is 16 residues long. The CDR3 protein is CASRPGASGQNYGYTF. DNA for the CDR3: TGCGCCAGCAGGCCAGGGGCATCGGGACAGAACTATGGCTACACCTTC. Together with reference TRBV5-1 and TRBJ1-2, the CDR3 gives the full variable domain: KAGVTQTPRYLIKTRGQQVTLSCSPISGHRSVSWYQQTPGQGLQFLFEYFSETQRNKGNFPGRFSGRQFSNSRSEMNVSTLELGDSALYLCASRPGASGQNYGYTFGSGTRLTVV.

This chain links TRBV7-9 with TRBJ1-3; the match to TRBD1 covers 7 bases. This CDR3 comprises 14 residues. V trimming: 5 bases; J trimming: 4 bases; junction bases outside the gene matches: 5. The V gene's germline CDR1 is SEHNR and CDR2 FQNEAQ (reference sequence). Here the CDR3 reads CASSQTGVGNTIYF. In DNA form, the CDR3 reads TGTGCCAGCAGCCAAACAGGGGTCGGAAACACCATATATTTT.

The CDR3 protein is CASSSDRSPTQYF. In DNA form, the CDR3 reads TGTGCCAGCTCCTCGGACAGGTCACCCACCCAGTACTTC. The V and J genes are TRBV27 and TRBJ2-5; 7 bases are shared with TRBD1. After removal of 8 bases from V and 8 bases from J, the junction contained 11 bases not matched to a gene. Looked up from germline, CDR1 is MNHEY and CDR2 is SMNVEV (reference sequence). CDR3 length: 13 residues.

CDR3 sequence: CASSSRDRGKDEQYF. The CDR3 nucleotides read TGTGCCAGCAGCTCCCGGGACAGGGGAAAGGACGAGCAGTACTTC. The chain is built from TRBV7-8 and TRBJ2-7; 10 bases fit TRBD1. V was clipped by 4 bases and J by 5 bases; unmatched bases: 8. This CDR3 region has 15 residues. The germline CDR1 and CDR2 sequences are SGHVS and FQNEAQ.

The chain has TRBV7-6 and TRBJ2-5; a weak D match, TRBD2 (7 bases). Trimming cost V 1 base and J 5 bases, with 14 bases left between them. CDR1 and CDR2 (germline): SGHVS, FNYEAQ. The CDR3 is 15 residues long. In DNA form, the CDR3 reads TGTGCCAGCAGCTTAGTGGTCGAGGGGGGGGAGACCCAGTACTTC. Translating it yields CASSLVVEGGETQYF.

This rearrangement joins TRBV7-9 to TRBJ1-1; 7 bases line up with TRBD1. The CDR3 runs 14 residues. Germline V gene lookup returns CDR1 SEHNR and CDR2 FQNEAQ (reference sequence). J was trimmed by 3 bases and V by 4 bases; bases with no gene match: 5. The CDR3 region has the DNA TGTGCCAGCAGCTCCCGACAGGGCTACACTGAAGCTTTCTTT. This gives the protein CASSSRQGYTEAFF.

The chain recombines TRBV28 with TRBJ2-5, with 7 nucleotides matching TRBD1. Germline V gives CDR1 MDHEN, CDR2 SYDVKM. With 3 bases clipped from V and 5 bases from J, the junction kept 9 bases outside the gene matches. This CDR3 spans 15 amino acids. CDR3 loop: CASSFSSTGQETQYF. The CDR3 nucleotides are TGTGCCAGCAGTTTTAGCTCGACAGGGCAGGAGACCCAGTACTTC.

The chain couples TRBV5-1 to TRBJ1-6; D ambiguous. Germline-derived CDR1 and CDR2 are SGHRS and YFSETQ. CDR3 length: 17 residues. V lost 0 bases, J lost 0 bases, and 10 bases lay in between. The CDR3 bases are TGCGCCAGCAGCTTGGTGGCGGATCTCTCCTATAATTCACCCCTCCACTTT. Protein sequence: CASSLVADLSYNSPLHF.

V is TRBV5-8 and J is TRBJ2-3; D not resolved. Germline values: CDR1 SGHTS, CDR2 YDEGEE. The V end was cut by 0 bases, the J end by 2 bases, with 7 bases between. The CDR3 has 14 residues. CDR3 in DNA: TGTGCCAGCAGCTTGGGACTGTACACAGATACGCAGTATTTT. This translates into CASSLGLYTDTQYF.

In this sample, this clone turned up once. This rearrangement joins TRBV7-2 to TRBJ2-7; D may be TRBD2 (6 bases). This CDR3 has 15 residues. Trimming removed 5 bases at V and 0 bases at J, with 14 bases between. Germline lookup yields CDR1 SGHTA and CDR2 FQGNSA. The CDR3 DNA reads as TGTGCCAGCAGCCTCTCCGGGGGAAGCTCCTACGAGCAGTACTTC. Its protein is CASSLSGGSSYEQYF.

The J gene is TRBJ1-1, the V gene TRBV19; 8 nucleotides agree with TRBD1. Trimming took 6 bases from V and 4 from J; bases not matched to a gene: 7. CDR3 length: 14 amino acids. The germline gives CDR1 LNHDA, CDR2 SQIVND (reference sequence). CDR3 region: CASRGQGAGTEAFF. The CDR3 DNA is TGTGCCAGTAGGGGCCAGGGGGCGGGCACTGAAGCTTTCTTT.

CDR3 amino acids: CAWSVQGGSRETQYF. The CDR3 nucleotides read TGTGCCTGGAGTGTACAGGGAGGGAGTAGGGAGACCCAGTACTTC. This rearrangement joins TRBV30 to TRBJ2-5; D is perhaps TRBD2 (7 bases). Germline V gene sequence: CDR1 GTSNPN, CDR2 SVGIG (reference sequence). V gave up 0 bases and J gave up 5 bases, with 16 bases separating them. The CDR3 covers 15 residues.

This chain uses TRBV5-1 with TRBJ2-7, with a weak D call TRBD1 (6 bases). Germline V gives CDR1 SGHRS, CDR2 YFSETQ. The CDR3 runs 13 residues. V lost 5 bases and J 2 bases, leaving 11 bases between the germline ends. CDR3 bases: TGCGCCAGCAGGAGGTCAGGGGCCTACGAGCAGTACTTC. The encoded protein is CASRRSGAYEQYF.

Note on this clone: The identical CDR3 is also encoded by other nucleotide sequences in the sample. The chain uses TRBV2 and TRBJ2-5; D unresolved. Germline V gene data show CDR1 as SNHLY and CDR2 as FYNNEI. Trimming stripped 6 bases from V and 3 bases from J, with 5 bases between. The CDR3 sequence is 11 residues long. CDR3 sequence reads: CASSQKETQYF. CDR3 coding DNA: TGTGCCAGCAGCCAAAAAGAGACCCAGTACTTC. Full variable domain (outside the CDR3, taken from reference TRBV2 and TRBJ2-5): EPEVTQTPSHQVTQMGQEVILRCVPISNHLYFYWYRQILGQKVEFLVSFYNNEISEKSEIFDDQFSVERPDGSNFTLKIRSTKLEDSAMYFCASSQKETQYFGPGTRLLVL.

This clone was seen once. The chain couples TRBV5-8 to TRBJ1-1; no reliable D call. Germline-derived CDR1 and CDR2 are SGHTS and YDEGEE. The CDR3 consists of 14 residues. The V and J ends lost 0 bases and 1 base respectively, with 7 bases between them. The CDR3 DNA follows: TGTGCCAGCAGCTTGGTGAGAGCGAACACTGAAGCTTTCTTT. Protein product: CASSLVRANTEAFF.

Points on this clone: The same CDR3 can be traced to other DNA sequences in this sample. The chain couples TRBV6-1 to TRBJ1-4; D is undetermined. Germline-derived CDR1 and CDR2 are MNHNS and SASEGT. The CDR3 is 12 amino acids. Trimming cost V 6 bases and J 3 bases, with 5 bases left between them. Here the CDR3 reads CASSVANEKLFF. Written as DNA, the CDR3 is TGTGCCAGCAGCGTAGCTAATGAAAAACTGTTTTTT.

This clone was counted between two and nine times. Here the CDR3 DNA reads TGTGCCAGCAGCAAAGTGGGCCCCAAACAGGGGATCTCCTACGAGCAGTACTTC. It is translated as CASSKVGPKQGISYEQYF. This chain links TRBV21-1 with TRBJ2-7; the tabulated D call, TRBD1, remains unverified against the DNA. TRBV21-1 is an annotated pseudogene. This CDR3 is 18 amino acids long.

The CDR3 loop is CASSLSPVGLRTDEQYF. CDR3 DNA sequence: TGCGCCAGCAGCTTATCACCCGTGGGACTCCGCACAGACGAGCAGTACTTC. The V gene is TRBV5-1, the J gene TRBJ2-7; D might be TRBD2 (6 bases). Germline V gene sequence: CDR1 SGHRS, CDR2 YFSETQ. Deletions cut 2 bases from V and 5 bases from J, with 23 bases between. This CDR3 contains 17 residues. Variable domain in full (rest from reference TRBV5-1 and TRBJ2-7): KAGVTQTPRYLIKTRGQQVTLSCSPISGHRSVSWYQQTPGQGLQFLFEYFSETQRNKGNFPGRFSGRQFSNSRSEMNVSTLELGDSALYLCASSLSPVGLRTDEQYFGPGTRLTVT.

The sample holds a few counts of this clone. The chain links TRBV4-3 to TRBJ1-5; the D gene is possibly TRBD1 (5 bases). Per germline, CDR1 LGHNA and CDR2 YSLEER. The V end was cut by 1 base, the J end by 2 bases, with 15 bases between. The CDR3 runs 17 residues. CDR3 in amino acids: CASSQVDWQQGNQPQHF. The CDR3 nucleotides are TGCGCCAGCAGCCAAGTTGACTGGCAACAGGGCAATCAGCCCCAGCATTTT.

The rearrangement uses TRBV2 and TRBJ2-7; 9 positions agree with TRBD1. There are 14 residues in the CDR3. Per the germline V gene, CDR1 is SNHLY and CDR2 is FYNNEI. V lost 4 bases and J lost 6; bases outside the gene matches: 7. Here the CDR3 reads CASSVDRGVGEQYF. For the CDR3, the DNA is TGTGCCAGCAGTGTTGACAGGGGGGTTGGCGAGCAGTACTTC.